This T cell receptor (beta chain) was observed in a study of cytomegalovirus exposure and HLA in healthy donors. Unrecorded immune exposure was likely among donors, who were nominally healthy when sampled. V lost 5 bases to trimming and J lost 4 bases; unmatched junction nucleotides: 10. In germline, CDR1 is SEHNR, CDR2 FQNEAQ (reference sequence). The CDR3 spans 15 residues. PCR was performed using 60 Vbeta and 13 Jbeta primers. Data came from immunoSEQ multiplex PCR; TCRdb stores just in-frame clones and leaves some out. The sample includes roughly 100,000 clones, around 62% of them seen just once. This clonotype originated in a man under 40 in good health and CMV-seropositive. The chain employs TRBV7-9 and TRBJ2-7; 8 nucleotides align to TRBD1. The specimen was PBMCs. The CDR3, as DNA: TGTGCCAGCAGCCCAGGGGGCCTTGGGACTTACGAGCAGTACTTC. Translating gives CASSPGGLGTYEQYF.